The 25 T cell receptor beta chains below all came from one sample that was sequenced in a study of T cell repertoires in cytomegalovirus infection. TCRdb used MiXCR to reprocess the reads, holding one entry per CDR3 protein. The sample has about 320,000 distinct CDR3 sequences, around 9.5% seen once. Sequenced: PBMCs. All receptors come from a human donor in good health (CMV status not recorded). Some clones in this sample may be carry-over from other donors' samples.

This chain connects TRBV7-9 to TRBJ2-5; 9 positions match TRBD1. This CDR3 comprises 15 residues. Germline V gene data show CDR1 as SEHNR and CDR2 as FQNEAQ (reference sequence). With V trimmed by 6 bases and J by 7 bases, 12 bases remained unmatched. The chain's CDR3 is CASSSGQGTMGTQYF. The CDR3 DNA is TGTGCCAGCAGTTCCGGACAGGGGACGATGGGGACCCAGTACTTC.

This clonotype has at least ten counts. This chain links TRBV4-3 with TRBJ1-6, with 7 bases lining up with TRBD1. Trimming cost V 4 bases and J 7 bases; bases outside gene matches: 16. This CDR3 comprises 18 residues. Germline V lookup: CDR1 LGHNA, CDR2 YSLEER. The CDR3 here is CASSRHPATGTRNSPLHF. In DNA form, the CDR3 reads TGCGCCAGCAGCCGCCACCCCGCGACAGGGACCAGAAATTCACCCCTCCACTTT.

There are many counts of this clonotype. CDR3: CASSFRGRGRTEAFF. The CDR3 coding sequence is TGTGCCAGCAGCTTTCGGGGTCGCGGGAGGACTGAAGCTTTCTTT. This sequence joins TRBV7-2 and TRBJ1-1, with D unclear. Trimming cost V 3 bases and J 5 bases, with 16 bases left between them. Germline V CDR1 and CDR2: SGHTA, FQGNSA. The CDR3 is made up of 15 amino acids.

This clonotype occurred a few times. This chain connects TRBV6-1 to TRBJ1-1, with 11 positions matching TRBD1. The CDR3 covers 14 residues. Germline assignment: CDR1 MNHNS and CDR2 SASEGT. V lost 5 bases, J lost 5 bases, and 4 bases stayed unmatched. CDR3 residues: CASSQGTGGTEAFF. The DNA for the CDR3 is TGTGCCAGCAGTCAAGGGACAGGGGGAACTGAAGCTTTCTTT.

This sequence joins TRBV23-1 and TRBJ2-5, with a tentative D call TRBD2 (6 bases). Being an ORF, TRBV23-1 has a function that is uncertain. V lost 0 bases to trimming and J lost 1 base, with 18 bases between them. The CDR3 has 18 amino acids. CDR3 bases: TGCGCCAGCAGTCAATCTTTTGGTTTGGGGGGTTGCCAAGAGACCCAGTACTTC. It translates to CASSQSFGLGGCQETQYF.

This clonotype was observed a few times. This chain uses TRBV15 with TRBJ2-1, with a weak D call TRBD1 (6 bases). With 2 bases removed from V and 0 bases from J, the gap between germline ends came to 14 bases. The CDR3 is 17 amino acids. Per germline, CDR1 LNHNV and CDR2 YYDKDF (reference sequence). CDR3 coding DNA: TGTGCCACCAGCAGACCTCCCCAGGGGAGCTCCTACAATGAGCAGTTCTTC. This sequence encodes CATSRPPQGSSYNEQFF.

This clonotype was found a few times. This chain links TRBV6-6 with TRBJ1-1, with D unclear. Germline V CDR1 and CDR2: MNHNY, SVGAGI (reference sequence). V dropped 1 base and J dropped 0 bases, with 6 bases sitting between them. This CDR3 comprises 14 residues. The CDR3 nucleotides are TGTGCCAGCAGTTACTATACATTGAACACTGAAGCTTTCTTT. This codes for CASSYYTLNTEAFF.

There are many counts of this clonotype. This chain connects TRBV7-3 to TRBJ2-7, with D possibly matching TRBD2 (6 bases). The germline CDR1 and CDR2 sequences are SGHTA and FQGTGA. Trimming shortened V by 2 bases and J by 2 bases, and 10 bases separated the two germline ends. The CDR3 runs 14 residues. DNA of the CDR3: TGTGCCAGCAGCTTAGGGCGGGGTACCTACGAGCAGTACTTC. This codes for CASSLGRGTYEQYF.

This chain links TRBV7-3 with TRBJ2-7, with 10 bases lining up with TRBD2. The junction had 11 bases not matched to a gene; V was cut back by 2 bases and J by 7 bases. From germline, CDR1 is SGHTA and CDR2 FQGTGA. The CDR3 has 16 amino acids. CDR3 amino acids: CASSLLAGADIREQYF. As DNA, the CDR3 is TGTGCCAGCAGCTTACTAGCGGGAGCCGATATTCGGGAGCAGTACTTC. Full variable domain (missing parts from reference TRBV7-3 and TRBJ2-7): GAGVSQTPSNKVTEKGKYVELRCDPISGHTALYWYRQSLGQGPEFLIYFQGTGAADDSGLPNDRFFAVRPEGSVSTLKIQRTERGDSAVYLCASSLLAGADIREQYFGPGTRLTVT.

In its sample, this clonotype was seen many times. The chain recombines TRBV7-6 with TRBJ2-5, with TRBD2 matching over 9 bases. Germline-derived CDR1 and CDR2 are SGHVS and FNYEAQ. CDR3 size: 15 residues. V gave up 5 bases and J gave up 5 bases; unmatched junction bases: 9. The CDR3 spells CASSQNSGGRETQYF. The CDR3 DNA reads TGTGCCAGCAGCCAAAATAGCGGGGGAAGGGAGACCCAGTACTTC.

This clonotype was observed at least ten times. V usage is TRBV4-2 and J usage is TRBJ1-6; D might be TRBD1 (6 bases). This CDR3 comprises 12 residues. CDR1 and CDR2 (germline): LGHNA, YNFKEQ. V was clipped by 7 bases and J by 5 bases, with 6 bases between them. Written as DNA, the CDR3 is TGTGCCAGCACAGGGGATAATTCACCCCTCCACTTT. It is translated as CASTGDNSPLHF.

CDR3 coding DNA: TGTGCCAGCAGCCCCGGACTAGCCCAATTAAGCACAGATACGCAGTATTTT. It yields the protein CASSPGLAQLSTDTQYF. V is TRBV7-6 and J is TRBJ2-3, with 8 positions matching TRBD2. V lost 5 bases to trimming and J lost 0 bases; unmatched junction nucleotides: 10. The CDR3 consists of 17 residues. Germline V gene data show CDR1 as SGHVS and CDR2 as FNYEAQ.

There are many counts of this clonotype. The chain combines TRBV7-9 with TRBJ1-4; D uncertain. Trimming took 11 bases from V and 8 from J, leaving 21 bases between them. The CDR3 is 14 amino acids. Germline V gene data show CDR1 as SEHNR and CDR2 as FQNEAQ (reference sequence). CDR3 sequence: CAATPSGVEEKLFF. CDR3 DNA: TGTGCCGCAACCCCCTCCGGGGTGGAAGAAAAACTGTTTTTT.

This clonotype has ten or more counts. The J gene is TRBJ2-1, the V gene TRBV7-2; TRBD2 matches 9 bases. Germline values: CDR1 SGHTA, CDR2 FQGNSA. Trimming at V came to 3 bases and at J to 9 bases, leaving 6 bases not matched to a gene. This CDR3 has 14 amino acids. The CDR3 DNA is TGTGCCAGCAGCTTGGGGACTAGCCCATTTGAGCAGTTCTTC. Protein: CASSLGTSPFEQFF. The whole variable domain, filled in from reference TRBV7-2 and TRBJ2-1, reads GAGVSQSPSNKVTEKGKDVELRCDPISGHTALYWYRQSLGQGLEFLIYFQGNSAPDKSGLPSDRFSAERTGGSVSTLTIQRTQQEDSAVYLCASSLGTSPFEQFFGPGTRLTVL.

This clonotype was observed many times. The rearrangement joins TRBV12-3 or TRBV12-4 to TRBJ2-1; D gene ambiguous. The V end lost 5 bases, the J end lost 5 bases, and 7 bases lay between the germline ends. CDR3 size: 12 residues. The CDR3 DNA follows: TGTGCCAGCAGTCCGTCAAACAATGAGCAGTTCTTC. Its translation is CASSPSNNEQFF.

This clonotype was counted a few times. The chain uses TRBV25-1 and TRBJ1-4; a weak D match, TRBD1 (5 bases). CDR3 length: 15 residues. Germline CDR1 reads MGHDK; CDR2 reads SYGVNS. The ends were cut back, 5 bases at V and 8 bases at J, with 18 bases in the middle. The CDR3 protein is CASSNLGGVGEKLFF. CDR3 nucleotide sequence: TGTGCCAGCAGTAATCTCGGAGGGGTTGGGGAAAAACTGTTTTTT.

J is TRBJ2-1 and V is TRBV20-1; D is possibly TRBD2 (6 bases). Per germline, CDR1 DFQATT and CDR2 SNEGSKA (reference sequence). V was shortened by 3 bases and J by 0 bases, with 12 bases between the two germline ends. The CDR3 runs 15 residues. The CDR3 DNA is TGCAGTGCTAGGGACTACGCAAGCTCCTACAATGAGCAGTTCTTC. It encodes CSARDYASSYNEQFF.

The CDR3 spells CASSYQGPGNTIYF. The CDR3 DNA reads TGTGCCAGCAGTTATCAGGGGCCTGGAAACACCATATATTTT. The chain recombines TRBV28 with TRBJ1-3, with D possibly TRBD1 on 6 matching bases. In germline, CDR1 is MDHEN, CDR2 SYDVKM. CDR3 length: 14 amino acids. V shed 4 bases and J shed 2 bases, with 9 bases lying between them.

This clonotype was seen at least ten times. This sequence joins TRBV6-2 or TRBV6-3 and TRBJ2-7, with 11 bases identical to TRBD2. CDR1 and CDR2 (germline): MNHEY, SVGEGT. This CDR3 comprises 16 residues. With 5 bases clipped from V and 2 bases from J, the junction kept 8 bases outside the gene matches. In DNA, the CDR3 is TGTGCCAGCAGTACTCATAGACTAGCGGGACCCTACGAGCAGTACTTC. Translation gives CASSTHRLAGPYEQYF.

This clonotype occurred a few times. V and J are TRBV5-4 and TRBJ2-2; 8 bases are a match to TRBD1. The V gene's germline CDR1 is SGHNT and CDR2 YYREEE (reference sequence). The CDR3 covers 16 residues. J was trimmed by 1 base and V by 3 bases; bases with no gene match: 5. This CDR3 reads CASSSTGTGNTGELFF. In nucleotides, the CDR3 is TGTGCCAGCAGCTCAACCGGGACAGGGAACACCGGGGAGCTGTTTTTT. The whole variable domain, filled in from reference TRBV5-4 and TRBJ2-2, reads ETGVTQSPTHLIKTRGQQVTLRCSSQSGHNTVSWYQQALGQGPQFIFQYYREEENGRGNFPPRFSGLQFPNYSSELNVNALELDDSALYLCASSSTGTGNTGELFFGEGSRLTVL.

The DNA of the CDR3 is TGTGCCAGCAGTTTAGAGTCCTGGCCGTTCTTC. It encodes CASSLESWPFF. V is TRBV12-3 or TRBV12-4 and J is TRBJ2-1; D not certain. Trimming cost V 1 base and J 15 bases, with 10 bases left between them. This CDR3 has 11 amino acids.

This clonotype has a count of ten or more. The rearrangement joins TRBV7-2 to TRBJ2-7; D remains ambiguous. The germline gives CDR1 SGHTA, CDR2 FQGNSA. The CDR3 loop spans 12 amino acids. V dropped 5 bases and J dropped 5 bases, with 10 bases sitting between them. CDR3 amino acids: CASSPKRHEQYF. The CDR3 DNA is TGTGCCAGCAGCCCGAAGCGCCACGAGCAGTACTTC.

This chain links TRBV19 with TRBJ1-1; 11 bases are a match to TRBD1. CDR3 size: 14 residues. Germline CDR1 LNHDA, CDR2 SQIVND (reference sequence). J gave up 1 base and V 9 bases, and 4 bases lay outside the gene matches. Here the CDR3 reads CASRTGGANTEAFF. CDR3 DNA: TGTGCCAGCAGGACAGGGGGCGCGAACACTGAAGCTTTCTTT. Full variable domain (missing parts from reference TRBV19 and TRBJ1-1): DGGITQSPKYLFRKEGQNVTLSCEQNLNHDAMYWYRQDPGQGLRLIYYSQIVNDFQKGDIAEGYSVSREKKESFPLTVTSAQKNPTAFYLCASRTGGANTEAFFGQGTRLTVV.

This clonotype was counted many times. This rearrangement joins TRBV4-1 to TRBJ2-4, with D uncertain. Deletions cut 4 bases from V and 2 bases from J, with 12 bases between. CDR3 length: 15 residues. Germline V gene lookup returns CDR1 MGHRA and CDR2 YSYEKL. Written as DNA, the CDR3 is TGCGCCAGCAGCCCAATTCGAGGTACCAAAAACATTCAGTACTTC. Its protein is CASSPIRGTKNIQYF.

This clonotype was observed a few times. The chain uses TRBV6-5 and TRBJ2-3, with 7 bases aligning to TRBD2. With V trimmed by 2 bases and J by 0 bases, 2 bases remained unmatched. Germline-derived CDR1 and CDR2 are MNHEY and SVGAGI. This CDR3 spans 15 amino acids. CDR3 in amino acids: CASSYSGTSTDTQYF. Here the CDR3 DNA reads TGTGCCAGCAGTTACAGCGGGACGAGCACAGATACGCAGTATTTT.